This entry lists 20 T cell receptor beta chains sequenced from one sample in a study of CD8 T cells in ankylosing spondylitis (dated by TCRdb to between 2016 and 2019). Libraries were prepared through 5' RACE. This sample was sequenced with an Illumina HiSeq 2500. TCRdb took the public reads, trimmed them with fastp at Q25, ran MiXCR for clone calling and kept in-frame beta chains. All rows with the same CDR3 protein become a single entry with the most common DNA and genes. This sample has 230,000 or so distinct CDR3 sequences in its table, and 20% to 30% of those were observed once. The biggest ten clones account for 0.6% to 0.75% of the sample. Sequencing was performed on blood, either unsorted or a sorted T cell fraction (not recorded which). Receptors were obtained from a male donor with ankylosing spondylitis or in good health (not recorded which).

The sample holds one count of this clonotype. The genes are TRBV12-3 or TRBV12-4 and TRBJ2-1; 9 bases are a match to TRBD2. Trimming took 2 bases from V and 0 from J; bases not matched to a gene: 5. The CDR3 length is 17 residues. As DNA, the CDR3 is TGTGCCAGCAGTTTATTTAGCGGGGGTAGCTCCTACAATGAGCAGTTCTTC. This translates into CASSLFSGGSSYNEQFF.

The chain joins TRBV10-3 to TRBJ2-5, with 14 bases matching TRBD2. V lost 6 bases, J lost 3 bases, and 6 bases stayed unmatched. This CDR3 comprises 16 residues. Germline lookup yields CDR1 ENHRY and CDR2 SYGVKD. CDR3 sequence (DNA): TGTGCCATCAGCCAGACTAGCGGGGGGGTGGAAGAGACCCAGTACTTC. It codes for CAISQTSGGVEETQYF.

This clonotype came up many times. The chain has TRBV20-1 and TRBJ2-5, with TRBD2 matching 9 bases. V lost 3 bases to trimming and J lost 2 bases; unmatched junction nucleotides: 4. This CDR3 region has 14 residues. Germline CDR1 and CDR2: DFQATT and SNEGSKA (reference sequence). CDR3 residues: CSARVAGAQETQYF. The CDR3 DNA sequence: TGCAGTGCTAGGGTAGCGGGGGCACAAGAGACCCAGTACTTC.

This clonotype was counted many times. The chain recombines TRBV20-1 with TRBJ2-4; weak D call: TRBD1 (6 bases). Trimming took 5 bases from V and 3 from J, leaving 11 bases between them. The CDR3 is 13 amino acids. The germline CDR1 and CDR2 sequences are DFQATT and SNEGSKA (reference sequence). The CDR3 loop is CSAPDRNKNIQYF. The DNA of the CDR3 is TGCAGTGCTCCGGACAGAAACAAAAACATTCAGTACTTC.

This clonotype was observed a few times. The rearrangement links TRBV20-1 to TRBJ2-3; 11 nucleotides agree with TRBD1. The J segment lost 0 bases and the V segment lost 7 bases, leaving 12 bases of the junction unmatched. The germline V gene encodes CDR1 DFQATT and CDR2 SNEGSKA (reference sequence). This CDR3 contains 17 residues. DNA for the CDR3: TGCAGTGTCATACCGGGACAGGGGGGGCCTAGCACAGATACGCAGTATTTT. Its translation: CSVIPGQGGPSTDTQYF.

This chain uses TRBV12-3 or TRBV12-4 with TRBJ2-1, with D possibly being TRBD1 (6 bases). The CDR3 totals 15 residues. V lost 6 bases to trimming and J lost 4 bases, with 16 bases between them. The CDR3: CASSRPDSQYNEQFF. CDR3 DNA: TGTGCCAGCAGCCGTCCGGACAGCCAGTACAATGAGCAGTTCTTC.

This clonotype was observed many times. V is TRBV7-3 and J is TRBJ2-7; D not certain. CDR1 SGHTA and CDR2 FQGTGA come from the germline V gene. The germline V and J ends were trimmed by 7 bases and 4 bases, with 8 bases remaining between them. There are 11 residues in the CDR3. The CDR3 nucleotides are TGTGCCAGCACCGATTCGTACGAGCAGTACTTC. This translates into CASTDSYEQYF.

This clonotype occurred many times. The V gene is TRBV29-1, the J gene TRBJ2-1; D possibly uses TRBD1 or TRBD2 (7 bases each). V lost 6 bases and J 6 bases, leaving 21 bases between the germline ends. This CDR3 spans 15 amino acids. Germline CDR1 reads SQVTM; CDR2 reads ANQGSEA. The CDR3 sequence is CSVGYRGGLVNEQFF. CDR3 nucleotides: TGCAGCGTCGGTTACAGGGGTGGACTAGTCAATGAGCAGTTCTTC.

This clonotype appeared a few times. The V call is TRBV6-1, the J call TRBJ2-7, with 10 nucleotides matching TRBD1. Germline CDR1 is MNHNS and CDR2 is SASEGT. The length of the CDR3 is 15 residues. V was clipped by 7 bases and J by 0 bases; unmatched bases: 6. The CDR3 sequence is CASNPTGGASYEQYF. The DNA of the CDR3 is TGTGCCAGCAACCCGACAGGGGGCGCCTCCTACGAGCAGTACTTC.

The rearrangement uses TRBV20-1 and TRBJ1-6; 7 bases fit TRBD1. The germline V gene has CDR1 DFQATT and CDR2 SNEGSKA (reference sequence). V shed 5 bases and J 0 bases; nucleotides not matched to a gene: 4. The CDR3 length is 15 residues. CDR3 nucleotide sequence: TGCAGTGCTCCGGACAGGAGCTCCTATAATTCACCCCTCCACTTT. The encoded protein is CSAPDRSSYNSPLHF.

The chain has TRBV20-1 and TRBJ2-7; D perhaps matches TRBD1 (6 bases). CDR3 size: 14 residues. Germline lookup yields CDR1 DFQATT and CDR2 SNEGSKA (reference sequence). The ends were cut back, 0 bases at V and 0 bases at J, with 9 bases in the middle. The CDR3 DNA sequence: TGCAGTGCTAGAGAAACAGGGTCCTCCTACGAGCAGTACTTC. Its protein product is CSARETGSSYEQYF.

The V and J genes are TRBV5-4 and TRBJ2-3, with a weak D call TRBD2 (7 bases). There are 15 residues in the CDR3. CDR1 and CDR2 from the germline V gene are SGHNT and YYREEE (reference sequence). V was pared by 7 bases and J by 1 base, with 16 bases between. The CDR3 DNA is TGTGCCAGCGGATGGGGGGGGGCCGGCACAGATACGCAGTATTTT. It specifies CASGWGGAGTDTQYF.

This clonotype was counted many times. The chain employs TRBV7-9 and TRBJ1-4; 7 bases map to TRBD1. The germline V gene encodes CDR1 SEHNR and CDR2 FQNEAQ (reference sequence). There are 15 residues in the CDR3. J was trimmed by 10 bases and V by 3 bases; bases with no gene match: 11. DNA of the CDR3: TGTGCCAGCAGCTTCTCTGGACAGGACGGAGGAAAACTGTTTTTT. This sequence encodes CASSFSGQDGGKLFF. Full variable domain (missing parts from reference TRBV7-9 and TRBJ1-4): DTGVSQNPRHKITKRGQNVTFRCDPISEHNRLYWYRQTLGQGPEFLTYFQNEAQLEKSRLLSDRFSAERPKGSFSTLEIQRTEQGDSAMYLCASSFSGQDGGKLFFGSGTQLSVL.

This clonotype was counted at least ten times. This chain joins TRBV28 and TRBJ1-4, with D possibly TRBD1 on 5 matching bases. The CDR3 loop spans 14 amino acids. V shed 1 base and J shed 8 bases, with 11 bases lying between them. Germline V gives CDR1 MDHEN, CDR2 SYDVKM. The CDR3: CASSLSGIGEKLFF. CDR3 in DNA: TGTGCCAGCAGTTTATCAGGGATCGGAGAAAAACTGTTTTTT.

The V and J genes are TRBV12-3 or TRBV12-4 and TRBJ2-5; 13 nucleotides align to TRBD2. This CDR3 has 18 amino acids. Here the CDR3 reads CTFRRNPTSGGARETQYF. The CDR3 nucleotides read TGTACCTTCAGGCGGAATCCCACTAGCGGGGGGGCCAGGGAGACCCAGTACTTC.

This clonotype was counted only a few times. The V gene is TRBV12-3 or TRBV12-4, the J gene TRBJ2-5, with D unresolved. Between the trimmed V and J ends, which lost 3 bases and 5 bases, there was a span of 7 bases. CDR3 length: 12 amino acids. CDR3 sequence (DNA): TGTGCCAGCAGTTTTGTCCGGGAGACCCAGTACTTC. Protein: CASSFVRETQYF.

This clonotype was picked up a small number of times. J is TRBJ2-7 and V is TRBV1. TRBV1 is given as a pseudogene. This CDR3 is built from 12 residues. CDR3 residues: CTSSQSDDEQYF. The CDR3 coding sequence is TGCACCAGCAGCCAAAGCGATGACGAGCAGTACTTC.

This clonotype was seen at least ten times. The chain combines TRBV12-3 or TRBV12-4 with TRBJ1-5, with no clear D. V dropped 3 bases and J dropped 11 bases, with 11 bases sitting between them. CDR3 length: 12 amino acids. The CDR3 DNA sequence: TGTGCCAGCAGTTTTGAGGGTTGGGCCCAGCATTTT. This sequence encodes CASSFEGWAQHF.

The V and J genes are TRBV20-1 and TRBJ2-3, with D maybe TRBD2 (5 bases). The CDR3 contains 13 residues. Germline CDR1 reads DFQATT; CDR2 reads SNEGSKA (reference sequence). Trimming pared 5 bases from V and 0 bases from J, leaving 9 bases between. For the CDR3, the DNA is TGCAGTGCTGGACTGCCTAGCACAGATACGCAGTATTTT. Translating gives CSAGLPSTDTQYF.

This clonotype was counted at least ten times. CDR3 sequence reads: CASSLDSSSTDTQYF. The CDR3 coding sequence is TGCGCCAGCAGCTTGGACTCTTCTAGCACAGATACGCAGTATTTT. The chain employs TRBV5-1 and TRBJ2-3, with D hard to call. CDR3 length equals 15 residues. V gave up 0 bases and J gave up 0 bases, with 8 bases separating them. Germline CDR1 is SGHRS and CDR2 is YFSETQ. The full variable domain, its missing parts supplied by reference TRBV5-1 and TRBJ2-3, is KAGVTQTPRYLIKTRGQQVTLSCSPISGHRSVSWYQQTPGQGLQFLFEYFSETQRNKGNFPGRFSGRQFSNSRSEMNVSTLELGDSALYLCASSLDSSSTDTQYFGPGTRLTVL.